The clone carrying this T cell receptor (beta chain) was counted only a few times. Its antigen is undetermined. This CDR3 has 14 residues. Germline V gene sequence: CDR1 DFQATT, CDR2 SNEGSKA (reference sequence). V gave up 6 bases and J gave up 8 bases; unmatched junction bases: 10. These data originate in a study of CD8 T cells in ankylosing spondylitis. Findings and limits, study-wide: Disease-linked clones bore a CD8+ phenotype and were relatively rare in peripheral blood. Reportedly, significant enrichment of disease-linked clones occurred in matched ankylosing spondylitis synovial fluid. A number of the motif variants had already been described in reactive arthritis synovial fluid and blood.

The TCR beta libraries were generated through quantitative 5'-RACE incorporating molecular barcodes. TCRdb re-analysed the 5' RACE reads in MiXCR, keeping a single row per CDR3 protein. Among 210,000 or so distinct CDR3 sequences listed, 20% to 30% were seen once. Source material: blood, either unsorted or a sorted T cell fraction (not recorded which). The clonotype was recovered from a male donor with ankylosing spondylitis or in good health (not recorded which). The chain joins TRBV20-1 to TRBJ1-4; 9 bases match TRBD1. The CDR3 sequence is CSATRDRVNEKLFF. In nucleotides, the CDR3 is TGCAGTGCGACAAGGGACAGGGTTAACGAAAAACTGTTTTTT.